This T cell receptor (beta chain) was recovered during a study of blood T cell repertoires in COVID-19. Study overall: Acute and convalescent COVID-19 specimens originated in the United States, Italy and Spain. The cDNA or gDNA used as material had been derived from T cells, B-cell-depleted T cells, or PBMCs.

Per the authors' pipeline: How many nucleated cells were present was estimated from reference gene primer amplification. Produced via immunoSEQ multiplex PCR; TCRdb's table is partial and in-frame only. That table gives V, J and clone size, and the DNA gave D and trimming. The sample contains over 55,000 clones, roughly 90% of which appear only once. The CDR3 contains 13 residues. J gave up 3 bases and V 6 bases, and 4 bases lay outside the gene matches. Germline values: CDR1 LNHDA, CDR2 SQIVND (reference sequence). Seattle's cohort entered during active infection and was followed longitudinally. V and J are TRBV19 and TRBJ1-2, with TRBD1 matching 7 bases. The sequencing input was peripheral blood. This TCR derives from a woman over 75 with COVID-19, enrolled during active disease. Written as DNA, the CDR3 is TGTGCCAGTAGGACAGGGCCAGACTATGGCTACACCTTC. Translating gives CASRTGPDYGYTF.